The clone carrying this T cell receptor (beta chain) was seen a handful of times. The antigen is unknown. This sample stems from a study of T cell repertoires in cytomegalovirus infection. Looking at the study overall: CMV epitopes, recently identified HLA-C-restricted and well-studied HLA-B-restricted, were used. Both a matching HLA type and CMV infection were indicated by public TCR beta signatures.

Study-level points and caveats: People with CMV and the relevant HLA were identified by cumulative public TCR beta family frequency. Clonotypes of TCR beta that were HLA-C-restricted and CMV-specific dominated the ex vivo response.

CDR1 MDHEN and CDR2 SYDVKM come from the germline V gene. J was trimmed by 1 base and V by 6 bases; bases with no gene match: 4. The CDR3 sequence is 14 residues long. TCRdb re-called the reads through MiXCR, storing one row per CDR3 protein. Of 450,000 to 600,000 distinct CDR3 sequences listed, roughly a third are singletons. The chain couples TRBV28 to TRBJ2-5; 8 bases fit TRBD2. Source: cultured PBMCs, taken from culture after CMV antigen stimulation. The receptor comes from a human donor in good health (CMV status not recorded). Some clones in this sample may be carry-over from other donors' samples. The CDR3 reads CASSPGGTQETQYF. The DNA of the CDR3 is TGTGCCAGCAGCCCGGGGGGGACCCAAGAGACCCAGTACTTC.